This T cell receptor (beta chain) was recovered during a study of blood T cell repertoires in COVID-19. Assay: immunoSEQ multiplex PCR; the TCRdb copy retains only in-frame clones and omits some. The sample carries fewer than 350,000 clones, more than 75% recorded once. The TCR sequence derives from a woman in her forties or fifties who had recovered from COVID-19. Sequencing was performed on peripheral blood.

DNA of the CDR3: TGTGCCAGCTCACCACAACAGACAAATCAGCCCCAGCATTTT. It specifies CASSPQQTNQPQHF. The chain uses TRBV18 and TRBJ1-5; D is ambiguous. V shed 1 base and J shed 4 bases, with 8 bases lying between them. Germline assignment: CDR1 KGHSH and CDR2 LQKENI. The CDR3 runs 14 residues.